The next 23 T cell receptor beta chains were all read from a single sample in a study of technical replicates of blood from four donors. This table comes from immunoSEQ multiplex PCR, and its TCRdb copy is limited to in-frame clones, with some not included. Seen here are fewer than 100,000 clones, approximately 91% observed once, and the top ten hold roughly 0.38%. Material: T cells isolated from PBMCs. The origin of the receptors is a human donor in good health.

This clone was detected once. The chain employs TRBV18 and TRBJ1-2; maybe TRBD1 (6 bases). The CDR3 loop spans 15 amino acids. Between the trimmed V and J ends, which lost 6 bases and 4 bases, there was a span of 18 bases. The V gene's germline CDR1 is KGHSH and CDR2 LQKENI. The CDR3 loop is CASSSQGGKVYGYTF. The CDR3 DNA reads TGTGCCAGCTCGTCACAGGGTGGGAAGGTCTATGGCTACACCTTC.

This clone has a single count. V gene TRBV19 combines with J gene TRBJ1-2, with D tentatively TRBD1 (5 bases). The germline V and J ends were trimmed by 7 bases and 5 bases, with 20 bases remaining between them. Germline V lookup: CDR1 LNHDA, CDR2 SQIVND (reference sequence). This CDR3 contains 15 residues. Here the CDR3 DNA reads TGTGCCAGTACCCTAGGAGGGGTTTCGGGATATGGCTACACCTTC. The encoded protein is CASTLGGVSGYGYTF.

A few counts support this clone. The chain is built from TRBV28 and TRBJ1-1; tentatively, D is TRBD1 (6 bases). The CDR3 sequence is 15 residues long. Germline loops: CDR1 MDHEN, CDR2 SYDVKM. The V gene lost 7 bases and the J gene lost 4 bases, with 19 bases spanning the gap. CDR3 DNA: TGTGCCAGCATTGGAAAGGGGGAACTAAGCACTGAAGCTTTCTTT. The encoded protein is CASIGKGELSTEAFF.

V and J are TRBV6-5 and TRBJ2-7; TRBD2 is a possible D gene (6 bases). From germline, CDR1 is MNHEY and CDR2 SVGAGI. Trimming removed 0 bases from V and 11 bases from J, with 17 bases in between. The CDR3 has 14 residues. CDR3 coding DNA: TGTGCCAGCAGTTACTCAATCGGGAGTAGGGAGAAGTACTTC. Its protein is CASSYSIGSREKYF.

This chain connects TRBV19 to TRBJ1-2; the D gene is possibly TRBD1 (5 bases). CDR3 size: 11 residues. The germline V gene encodes CDR1 LNHDA and CDR2 SQIVND (reference sequence). The V end lost 5 bases, the J end lost 6 bases, and 7 bases lay between the germline ends. The CDR3 DNA reads TGTGCCAGTAGTCAGGGCGATGGCTACACCTTC. Translated: CASSQGDGYTF.

This chain uses TRBV15 with TRBJ1-1; TRBD1 matches 10 bases. V lost 5 bases, J lost 5 bases, and 8 bases stayed unmatched. The germline V gene has CDR1 LNHNV and CDR2 YYDKDF (reference sequence). This CDR3 has 15 residues. CDR3: CATSSRQGARTEAFF. The CDR3 coding sequence is TGTGCCACCAGCTCCAGACAGGGGGCCAGAACTGAAGCTTTCTTT.

The V call is TRBV30, the J call TRBJ2-1; D is uncertain. V lost 5 bases and J 2 bases, leaving 13 bases between the germline ends. The germline V gene encodes CDR1 GTSNPN and CDR2 SVGIG (reference sequence). The CDR3 sequence is 14 residues long. The CDR3 spells CAWATTEAYNEQFF. The CDR3 nucleotides read TGTGCCTGGGCTACTACCGAAGCCTACAATGAGCAGTTCTTC.

This clone is a singleton in its sample. The chain recombines TRBV2 with TRBJ2-7; the D is unclear. This CDR3 has 14 amino acids. CDR1 is SNHLY and CDR2 is FYNNEI in the germline V gene. V was clipped by 5 bases and J by 0 bases, with 11 bases between them. The CDR3 region is CASSLRSYSYEQYF. DNA for the CDR3: TGTGCCAGCAGTCTCCGGTCCTACTCCTACGAGCAGTACTTC.

The V gene is TRBV27, the J gene TRBJ1-4, with 8 nucleotides matching TRBD1. The germline gives CDR1 MNHEY, CDR2 SMNVEV (reference sequence). This CDR3 is 16 amino acids long. V lost 5 bases to trimming and J lost 6 bases; unmatched junction nucleotides: 11. The CDR3 region is CASSPFPQGADEKLFF. CDR3 DNA: TGTGCCAGCAGTCCCTTCCCGCAGGGGGCGGATGAAAAACTGTTTTTT.

The J gene is TRBJ2-2, the V gene TRBV5-1; D possibly corresponds to TRBD1 (5 bases). Trimming shortened V by 3 bases and J by 7 bases, and 13 bases separated the two germline ends. The V gene's germline CDR1 is SGHRS and CDR2 YFSETQ. This CDR3 contains 14 residues. CDR3: CASSWKGSDGELFF. CDR3 DNA sequence: TGCGCCAGCAGCTGGAAGGGGTCTGACGGGGAGCTGTTTTTT.

The rearrangement links TRBV4-1 to TRBJ1-4; D possibly corresponds to TRBD1 (5 bases). The germline V gene encodes CDR1 MGHRA and CDR2 YSYEKL. V lost 3 bases to trimming and J lost 3 bases, with 11 bases between them. The CDR3 length is 15 residues. For the CDR3, the DNA is TGCGCCAGCAGCCAGAGAGCAGGGTCTAATGAAAAACTGTTTTTT. Residues: CASSQRAGSNEKLFF.

The chain couples TRBV9 to TRBJ2-7; tentatively, D is TRBD2 (5 bases). V was trimmed by 0 bases and J by 2 bases, leaving 9 bases between them. Germline V gene data show CDR1 as SGDLS and CDR2 as YYNGEE. The CDR3 consists of 14 residues. In DNA, the CDR3 is TGTGCCAGCAGCGTAGCTCCGGGAACCTACGAGCAGTACTTC. Protein sequence: CASSVAPGTYEQYF.

The CDR3 DNA reads as TGTGCCAGCAGCTTAGAGCCGAGGCTACGGGAGACCCAGTACTTC. This encodes CASSLEPRLRETQYF. The chain links TRBV11-1 to TRBJ2-5; no clear D. Trimming took 1 base from V and 5 from J, leaving 14 bases between them. This CDR3 is 15 amino acids long. CDR1 is SGHAT, CDR2 FQDESV, per germline (reference sequence).

The J gene is TRBJ2-1, the V gene TRBV9; 7 bases are a match to TRBD2. Germline V gene lookup returns CDR1 SGDLS and CDR2 YYNGEE. The CDR3 has 15 amino acids. V lost 2 bases to trimming and J lost 6 bases; unmatched junction nucleotides: 8. The chain's CDR3 is CASSVWGGRPNEQFF. The CDR3 DNA reads as TGTGCCAGCAGCGTGTGGGGCGGGAGACCCAATGAGCAGTTCTTC.

The V gene is TRBV7-6, the J gene TRBJ2-6; D unclear. This CDR3 contains 19 residues. Germline-derived CDR1 and CDR2 are SGHVS and FNYEAQ. Trimming cost V 1 base and J 1 base, with 17 bases left between them. DNA of the CDR3: TGTGCCAGCAGCTTAGGGATCGGGTCAACGTCGTCTGGGGCCAACGTCCTGACTTTC. Translating gives CASSLGIGSTSSGANVLTF.

Only one count was recorded for this clone. The chain employs TRBV9 and TRBJ2-7; 13 bases agree with TRBD2. Germline CDR1 and CDR2: SGDLS and YYNGEE. There are 15 residues in the CDR3. Trimming removed 3 bases from V and 3 bases from J; junction bases left unmatched: 3. CDR3 protein: CASSAGTSGNYEQYF. The CDR3 coding sequence is TGTGCCAGCAGCGCCGGGACTAGCGGGAACTACGAGCAGTACTTC.

This chain joins TRBV9 and TRBJ2-2, with 7 bases identical to TRBD2. V was pared by 3 bases and J by 0 bases, with 2 bases of the junction left unmatched. CDR3 length: 15 residues. The V gene's germline CDR1 is SGDLS and CDR2 YYNGEE. The CDR3 reads CASSEGLTNTGELFF. CDR3 in DNA: TGTGCCAGCAGCGAGGGACTAACGAACACCGGGGAGCTGTTTTTT.

V gene TRBV5-1 combines with J gene TRBJ1-5; the D gene is possibly TRBD1 (6 bases). The V gene's germline CDR1 is SGHRS and CDR2 YFSETQ. With 2 bases removed from V and 2 bases from J, the gap between germline ends came to 11 bases. The CDR3 totals 15 residues. The CDR3 DNA reads as TGCGCCAGCAGCTTTAACAGGGTCGGCAATCAGCCCCAGCATTTT. It is translated as CASSFNRVGNQPQHF. The whole variable domain, filled in from reference TRBV5-1 and TRBJ1-5, reads KAGVTQTPRYLIKTRGQQVTLSCSPISGHRSVSWYQQTPGQGLQFLFEYFSETQRNKGNFPGRFSGRQFSNSRSEMNVSTLELGDSALYLCASSFNRVGNQPQHFGDGTRLSIL.

The gene calls are TRBV11-2 and TRBJ2-1; perhaps TRBD2 as D (5 bases). CDR3 size: 15 residues. In germline, CDR1 is SGHAT, CDR2 FQNNGV. Trimming removed 0 bases at V and 2 bases at J, with 8 bases between. The CDR3 loop reads CASSLEGRPYNEQFF. In DNA, the CDR3 is TGTGCCAGCAGCTTAGAGGGGAGACCCTACAATGAGCAGTTCTTC. Based on the CDR3 plus reference TRBV11-2 and TRBJ2-1, the full variable domain is EAGVAQSPRYKIIEKRQSVAFWCNPISGHATLYWYQQILGQGPKLLIQFQNNGVVDDSQLPKDRFSAERLKGVDSTLKIQPAKLEDSAVYLCASSLEGRPYNEQFFGPGTRLTVL.

V usage is TRBV6-4 and J usage is TRBJ2-2; 10 bases are shared with TRBD1. V gave up 4 bases and J gave up 5 bases; unmatched junction bases: 4. CDR1 and CDR2 (germline): MRHNA, SNTAGT. The CDR3 spans 15 residues. This chain's CDR3 is CASSADRGRTGELFF. Here the CDR3 DNA reads TGTGCCAGCAGTGCCGACAGGGGGCGGACCGGGGAGCTGTTTTTT.

The chain uses TRBV6-6 and TRBJ1-5, with no clear D. CDR3 length: 15 residues. The germline V and J ends were trimmed by 7 bases and 4 bases, with 17 bases remaining between them. CDR1 and CDR2 from the germline V gene are MNHNY and SVGAGI (reference sequence). The CDR3 region is CASTGGPSINQPQHF. The CDR3 DNA is TGTGCCAGCACCGGAGGACCGTCTATAAATCAGCCCCAGCATTTT.

The J gene is TRBJ1-5, the V gene TRBV19; no firm D call. Germline assignment: CDR1 LNHDA and CDR2 SQIVND (reference sequence). Between the trimmed V and J ends, which lost 4 bases and 3 bases, there was a span of 16 bases. This CDR3 is 16 amino acids long. CDR3 sequence: CASSRGGIRINQPQHF. In DNA form, the CDR3 reads TGTGCCAGTAGTAGGGGAGGAATTCGAATCAATCAGCCCCAGCATTTT. The full variable domain, rest sourced from reference TRBV19 and TRBJ1-5, is DGGITQSPKYLFRKEGQNVTLSCEQNLNHDAMYWYRQDPGQGLRLIYYSQIVNDFQKGDIAEGYSVSREKKESFPLTVTSAQKNPTAFYLCASSRGGIRINQPQHFGDGTRLSIL.

The chain links TRBV15 to TRBJ1-1; 10 nucleotides align to TRBD1. CDR1 is LNHNV, CDR2 YYDKDF, per germline (reference sequence). Losses at the gene ends were 5 bases for V and 11 bases for J; bases not matched to a gene: 32. The CDR3 is 21 amino acids. Here the CDR3 reads CATSQPSRAGTGEFSHRKAFF. In DNA, the CDR3 is TGTGCCACCAGCCAACCCTCCCGGGCCGGGACAGGGGAGTTTAGCCATAGGAAGGCTTTCTTT.